These 9 T cell receptor beta chains came from one sample sequenced in a study of cytomegalovirus exposure and HLA in healthy donors. PCR employed 60 Vbeta and 13 Jbeta primers. The repertoire was sequenced with immunoSEQ multiplex PCR; TCRdb's copy has only in-frame clones and lacks some. The sample has under 200,000 clones, around 83% seen once. The sequencing sample was made of PBMCs. These receptor sequences come from a woman aged 18 to 35 in good health and CMV-seronegative.

V usage is TRBV28 and J usage is TRBJ1-5, with D unresolved. The CDR3 is 15 amino acids. CDR1 and CDR2 (germline): MDHEN, SYDVKM. V was shortened by 5 bases and J by 0 bases, with 11 bases between the two germline ends. In DNA form, the CDR3 reads TGTGCCAGCAGTCTTGGAGTAGATAGCAATCAGCCCCAGCATTTT. Protein product: CASSLGVDSNQPQHF.

Comments on this clone: One end of the junction fails to match germline, which may point to a read error. V usage is TRBV7-9 and J usage is TRBJ1-1; D is unclear. Germline assignment: CDR1 SEHNR and CDR2 FQNEAQ (reference sequence). The CDR3 length is 12 residues. The CDR3 region is CSSSLVDTEAFF. The CDR3, as DNA: TGTTCCAGCAGCTTAGTCGACACTGAAGCTTTCTTT.

This clone was observed a few times. This chain links TRBV2 with TRBJ1-1; 7 nucleotides line up with TRBD1. Germline V gene data show CDR1 as SNHLY and CDR2 as FYNNEI. The CDR3 runs 14 residues. Trimming cost V 6 bases and J 1 base; bases outside gene matches: 5. Here the CDR3 reads CASSEDRKNTEAFF. In DNA, the CDR3 is TGTGCCAGCAGCGAGGACAGGAAGAACACTGAAGCTTTCTTT.

The chain couples TRBV4-1 to TRBJ2-5; 11 positions match TRBD2. CDR3 length: 19 residues. Per the germline V gene, CDR1 is MGHRA and CDR2 is YSYEKL. V shed 0 bases and J 4 bases; nucleotides not matched to a gene: 13. The CDR3 is CASSQDTASGGQLGETQYF. CDR3 bases: TGCGCCAGCAGCCAAGATACGGCTAGCGGGGGGCAACTTGGAGAGACCCAGTACTTC.

This clone was observed a few times. The V call is TRBV27, the J call TRBJ2-1; 10 nucleotides line up with TRBD1. The trim removed 3 bases at V and 9 bases at J, leaving 11 bases unmatched. Looked up from germline, CDR1 is MNHEY and CDR2 is SMNVEV (reference sequence). There are 16 residues in the CDR3. CDR3 nucleotide sequence: TGTGCCAGCAGTTTTTATGGCGACAGGGGGCTCTCTGAGCAGTTCTTC. It specifies CASSFYGDRGLSEQFF.

V and J are TRBV5-5 and TRBJ2-7; 7 nucleotides agree with TRBD2. Germline V gives CDR1 SGHKS, CDR2 YYEKEE (reference sequence). V trimming: 2 bases; J trimming: 9 bases; junction bases outside the gene matches: 11. The CDR3 covers 14 residues. CDR3 sequence reads: CASSFWDRPGGQYF. CDR3 bases: TGTGCCAGCAGCTTTTGGGACCGCCCGGGGGGGCAGTACTTC.

Here the CDR3 reads CASSLERGPGPLHF. The CDR3 DNA follows: TGCGCCAGCAGCTTGGAAAGGGGCCCTGGCCCCCTCCACTTT. The chain couples TRBV5-1 to TRBJ1-6; D may be TRBD1 (5 bases). The germline CDR1 and CDR2 sequences are SGHRS and YFSETQ. V was shortened by 0 bases and J by 13 bases, with 14 bases between the two germline ends. This CDR3 has 14 residues.

As for this clone: Other DNA sequences within the sample encode an identical CDR3. The rearrangement joins TRBV19 to TRBJ1-5; 9 bases map to TRBD1. J gave up 4 bases and V 6 bases, and 4 bases lay outside the gene matches. Germline lookup yields CDR1 LNHDA and CDR2 SQIVND (reference sequence). This CDR3 is 14 amino acids long. Here the CDR3 reads CASRDRGENQPQHF. DNA of the CDR3: TGTGCCAGTAGGGACAGGGGAGAAAATCAGCCCCAGCATTTT.

The rearrangement uses TRBV6-1 and TRBJ2-3, with 8 bases matching TRBD1. Germline CDR1 and CDR2: MNHNS and SASEGT. The CDR3 runs 15 residues. The V segment lost 5 bases and the J segment 4 bases; nucleotides outside the gene matches: 8. The CDR3 nucleotides are TGTGCCAGCAGTACGACAGGGGTAGTGGCAGATACGCAGTATTTT. Translation gives CASSTTGVVADTQYF.